Following are 14 T cell receptor beta chains from one sample sequenced in a study of Graves' ophthalmopathy and Graves' hyperthyroidism. Scientists amplified the TCR beta CDR3 regions from RNA transcripts. HTBI primers served in a first-round RT-PCR, which a second-round multiplex PCR followed. Each CDR3 protein is one row after TCRdb ran MiXCR on the multiplex PCR reads. Among more than 1,000,000 distinct CDR3 sequences listed, about 40% were seen once. The sequenced material came from peripheral blood or thyroid tissue (not recorded which). These receptors all come from an adult man with Graves' hyperthyroidism.

This clonotype has more than one count but fewer than ten. The chain couples TRBV7-9 to TRBJ2-7, with D possibly matching TRBD2 (7 bases). Germline V gene lookup returns CDR1 SEHNR and CDR2 FQNEAQ (reference sequence). CDR3 length equals 16 residues. V shed 5 bases and J shed 1 base, with 18 bases lying between them. CDR3 sequence: CASSPRRRGRSYEQYF. CDR3 bases: TGTGCCAGCAGCCCCAGGAGGCGGGGGCGATCCTACGAGCAGTACTTC.

The chain has TRBV2 and TRBJ1-5; D possibly corresponds to TRBD1 (5 bases). Germline V gene lookup returns CDR1 SNHLY and CDR2 FYNNEI. Trimming cost V 7 bases and J 11 bases, with 18 bases left between them. The CDR3 consists of 13 residues. For the CDR3, the DNA is TGTGCCAGCACCCTGGGACGCAGTCTGACCCAGCATTTT. It encodes CASTLGRSLTQHF.

The chain couples TRBV6-1 to TRBJ2-2; D call uncertain. The CDR3 length is 14 residues. Trimming left V 10 bases short and J 7 bases short, with 19 bases between. Germline V CDR1 and CDR2: MNHNS, SASEGT. In DNA form, the CDR3 reads TGTGCCACCTCCAACCGAACGTCTTACGGGGAGCTGTTTTTT. Encoded protein: CATSNRTSYGELFF.

This clonotype was counted between two and nine times. Sequence at one end of the junction differs from germline and may be a read error. This chain links TRBV2 with TRBJ1-5, with unresolved D. The CDR3 sequence is 12 residues long. CDR1 SNHLY and CDR2 FYNNEI come from the germline V gene. The chain's CDR3 is CASREANQPQHF. The CDR3 DNA follows: TGTGCCAGCAGAGAAGCAAATCAGCCCCAGCATTTT.

V is TRBV19 and J is TRBJ2-2, with D possibly matching TRBD2 (5 bases). Germline loops: CDR1 LNHDA, CDR2 SQIVND (reference sequence). The CDR3 spans 14 residues. The V end lost 6 bases, the J end lost 0 bases, and 8 bases lay between the germline ends. The CDR3 region has the DNA TGTGCCAGTAGACTAGGACCGAACACCGGGGAGCTGTTTTTT. It encodes CASRLGPNTGELFF. The whole variable domain, filled in from reference TRBV19 and TRBJ2-2, reads DGGITQSPKYLFRKEGQNVTLSCEQNLNHDAMYWYRQDPGQGLRLIYYSQIVNDFQKGDIAEGYSVSREKKESFPLTVTSAQKNPTAFYLCASRLGPNTGELFFGEGSRLTVL.

This clonotype came up a few times. The V call is TRBV10-3, the J call TRBJ1-2; D is ambiguous. There are 12 residues in the CDR3. V lost 10 bases and J lost 3, with 12 bases in between. Germline CDR1 and CDR2: ENHRY and SYGVKD. CDR3 DNA: TGTGCCACAGGACGTGGTGACTATGGCTACACCTTC. Its protein product is CATGRGDYGYTF.

V and J are TRBV9 and TRBJ2-6; D call uncertain. Trimming took off 3 bases at V and 0 bases at J, with 7 bases between the two ends. The CDR3 sequence is 15 residues long. The V gene's germline CDR1 is SGDLS and CDR2 YYNGEE. In nucleotides, the CDR3 is TGTGCCAGCAGCGCTCACATCTCTGGGGCCAACGTCCTGACTTTC. This encodes CASSAHISGANVLTF.

V and J are TRBV6-5 and TRBJ2-7; D may be TRBD1 or TRBD2 (5 bases each). Germline lookup yields CDR1 MNHEY and CDR2 SVGAGI. With 5 bases removed from V and 4 bases from J, the gap between germline ends came to 12 bases. This CDR3 comprises 13 residues. The CDR3 DNA sequence: TGTGCCAGCAGTGGGGACGGCAAATACGAGCAGTACTTC. Protein: CASSGDGKYEQYF.

The chain carries TRBV3-2 and TRBJ1-1. TRBV3-2 is a recognized pseudogene. The CDR3 is 12 residues long. CDR3 nucleotides: TGTGCCAGCAGCCAAGGAGCAGCATGGGCTTTCTTT. Its translation is CASSQGAAWAFF.

The rearrangement uses TRBV7-2 and TRBJ2-7; D is unclear. Germline CDR1 and CDR2: SGHTA and FQGNSA. This CDR3 is 13 amino acids long. V was trimmed by 2 bases and J by 4 bases, leaving 9 bases between them. DNA of the CDR3: TGTGCCAGCAGCTTATCAGAGAGGTACGAGCAGTACTTC. This gives the protein CASSLSERYEQYF.

CDR3 region: CASTSGRLNTEAFF. The DNA for the CDR3 is TGTGCCAGCACTAGCGGGAGACTGAACACTGAAGCTTTCTTT. J is TRBJ1-1 and V is TRBV2; D gene uncertain. With 7 bases removed from V and 0 bases from J, the gap between germline ends came to 12 bases. Germline CDR1 reads SNHLY; CDR2 reads FYNNEI. This CDR3 contains 14 residues.

This clonotype was observed many times. V usage is TRBV29-1 and J usage is TRBJ2-5, with D possibly matching TRBD2 (5 bases). Germline loops: CDR1 SQVTM, CDR2 ANQGSEA. Between the trimmed V and J ends, which lost 4 bases and 5 bases, there was a span of 11 bases. The CDR3 has 12 amino acids. The CDR3 spells CSVGPGKETQYF. In DNA, the CDR3 is TGCAGCGTTGGACCCGGGAAGGAGACCCAGTACTTC.

This sequence joins TRBV7-2 and TRBJ2-7, with D unresolved. V shed 8 bases and J shed 2 bases, with 16 bases lying between them. Germline V gives CDR1 SGHTA, CDR2 FQGNSA. The CDR3 is 14 amino acids. CDR3 loop: CASPTSHGTYEQYF. In DNA, the CDR3 is TGTGCCAGCCCCACGTCGCACGGCACCTACGAGCAGTACTTC.

V and J are TRBV29-1 and TRBJ2-5, with D hard to call. Gene TRBJ2-1 matches the end of the DNA better, so the J call may be wrong. The CDR3 has 9 residues. Germline V gene data show CDR1 as SQVTM and CDR2 as ANQGSEA. CDR3 in DNA: TGCAGCGTTGATGATGAGCAGTTCTTC. It translates to CSVDDEQFF.